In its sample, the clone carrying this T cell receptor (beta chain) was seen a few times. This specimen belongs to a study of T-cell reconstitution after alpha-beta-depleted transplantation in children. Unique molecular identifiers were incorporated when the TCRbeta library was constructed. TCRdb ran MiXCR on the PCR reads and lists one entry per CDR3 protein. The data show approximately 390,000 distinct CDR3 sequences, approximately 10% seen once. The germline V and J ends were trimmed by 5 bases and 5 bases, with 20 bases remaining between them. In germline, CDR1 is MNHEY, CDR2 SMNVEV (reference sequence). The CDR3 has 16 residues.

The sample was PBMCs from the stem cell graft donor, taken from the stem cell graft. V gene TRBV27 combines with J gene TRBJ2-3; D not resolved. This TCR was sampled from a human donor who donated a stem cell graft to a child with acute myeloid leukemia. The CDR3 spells CASSPVNGPGRDTQYF. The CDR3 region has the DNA TGTGCCAGCAGTCCCGTGAACGGGCCGGGTAGAGATACGCAGTATTTT.